The 20 T cell receptor beta chains below come from one sample, sequenced in a study of blood T cell repertoires in COVID-19. TCRdb's copy holds only in-frame clones and misses some; the assay was immunoSEQ multiplex PCR. The sample yields approximately 300,000 clones, around nine tenths seen once. Sequenced input: PBMCs or T cells enriched from blood (not recorded which). The receptors stem from a young woman who had recovered from COVID-19.

CDR3 residues: CASSGRRINNEQFF. Here the CDR3 DNA reads TGTGCCAGCAGCGGGAGGCGCATAAACAATGAGCAGTTCTTC. The chain carries TRBV9 and TRBJ2-1; possible D gene TRBD2, 5 bases. Germline CDR1 reads SGDLS; CDR2 reads YYNGEE. V was shortened by 3 bases and J by 5 bases, with 12 bases between the two germline ends. The CDR3 sequence is 14 residues long.

The genes are TRBV4-1 and TRBJ2-7; maybe TRBD1 (6 bases). V was cut by 0 bases and J by 6 bases, with 15 bases left in between. CDR3 length: 15 residues. The germline V gene encodes CDR1 MGHRA and CDR2 YSYEKL. The DNA for the CDR3 is TGCGCCAGCAGCCAAGAGCCGGCAGGGGTGGGCGAGCAGTACTTC. Its protein is CASSQEPAGVGEQYF.

This chain connects TRBV7-6 to TRBJ2-3, with 7 bases aligning to TRBD2. V dropped 1 base and J dropped 3; count of bases not matched to a gene: 7. Per the germline V gene, CDR1 is SGHVS and CDR2 is FNYEAQ. This CDR3 has 16 amino acids. The DNA for the CDR3 is TGTGCCAGCAGCTTAGGGTTGGGGAGGGGTACAGATACGCAGTATTTT. Its protein is CASSLGLGRGTDTQYF.

The chain uses TRBV15 and TRBJ2-7, with TRBD1 matching 7 bases. Germline V gene lookup returns CDR1 LNHNV and CDR2 YYDKDF (reference sequence). The V gene end was trimmed by 3 bases and the J gene end by 3 bases; junction bases not matched to a gene: 8. The CDR3 runs 15 residues. This chain's CDR3 is CATSSPGTAVYEQYF. Written as DNA, the CDR3 is TGTGCCACCAGCAGCCCCGGGACAGCGGTCTACGAGCAGTACTTC.

The V and J genes are TRBV18 and TRBJ1-3, with D possibly TRBD1 on 5 matching bases. Germline CDR1 is KGHSH and CDR2 is LQKENI. Trimming took off 3 bases at V and 0 bases at J, with 9 bases between the two ends. The length of the CDR3 is 15 residues. This chain's CDR3 is CASSPDRTSGNTIYF. The CDR3 nucleotides are TGTGCCAGCTCACCCGACAGAACCTCTGGAAACACCATATATTTT.

The rearrangement joins TRBV30 to TRBJ1-1, with 8 bases that match TRBD1. V gave up 3 bases and J gave up 3 bases; unmatched junction bases: 12. Per the germline V gene, CDR1 is GTSNPN and CDR2 is SVGIG (reference sequence). The CDR3 contains 16 residues. The CDR3 DNA follows: TGTGCCTGGAGCGCATGGTCCCCGGGACAGGACACTGAAGCTTTCTTT. The encoded protein is CAWSAWSPGQDTEAFF.

The chain uses TRBV28 and TRBJ2-7; 9 bases map to TRBD2. Germline-derived CDR1 and CDR2 are MDHEN and SYDVKM. This CDR3 has 15 amino acids. V shed 7 bases and J 3 bases; nucleotides not matched to a gene: 10. The CDR3 loop reads CASKAAGGYRYEQYF. The CDR3 DNA follows: TGTGCCAGCAAAGCCGCGGGGGGGTACCGCTACGAGCAGTACTTC. Filled out from reference TRBV28 and TRBJ2-7, the complete variable domain reads DVKVTQSSRYLVKRTGEKVFLECVQDMDHENMFWYRQDPGLGLRLIYFSYDVKMKEKGDIPEGYSVSREKKERFSLILESASTNQTSMYLCASKAAGGYRYEQYFGPGTRLTVT.

A single count supports this clone. The CDR3, as DNA: TGTGCCAGCAGGGGGGCCACAGGGGTGGATACTGAAGCTTTCTTT. Protein product: CASRGATGVDTEAFF. The chain combines TRBV28 with TRBJ1-1; 7 positions agree with TRBD1. Trimming took 6 bases from V and 5 from J; bases not matched to a gene: 12. CDR1 and CDR2 (germline): MDHEN, SYDVKM. The CDR3 runs 15 residues.

The chain is built from TRBV2 and TRBJ2-2; D is possibly TRBD2 (5 bases). V was shortened by 5 bases and J by 7 bases, with 11 bases between the two germline ends. There are 13 residues in the CDR3. Per germline, CDR1 SNHLY and CDR2 FYNNEI. The CDR3 protein is CASSPLRDGELFF. CDR3 nucleotide sequence: TGTGCCAGCAGTCCTCTGAGGGACGGGGAGCTGTTTTTT.

The chain recombines TRBV11-2 with TRBJ1-1; 7 nucleotides align to TRBD1. The CDR3 runs 13 residues. Germline CDR1 and CDR2: SGHAT and FQNNGV. The trim removed 5 bases at V and 4 bases at J, leaving 4 bases unmatched. CDR3 in amino acids: CASSRQGVTEAFF. The CDR3 DNA reads TGTGCCAGCAGCCGACAGGGTGTCACTGAAGCTTTCTTT.

This sequence joins TRBV18 and TRBJ2-5; TRBD2 matches 12 bases. The CDR3 totals 15 residues. V gave up 3 bases and J gave up 4 bases; unmatched junction bases: 3. Germline V lookup: CDR1 KGHSH, CDR2 LQKENI. Here the CDR3 reads CASSPLAGGRETQYF. The DNA for the CDR3 is TGTGCCAGCTCACCGCTAGCGGGGGGGAGAGAGACCCAGTACTTC. Filled out from reference TRBV18 and TRBJ2-5, the complete variable domain reads NAGVMQNPRHLVRRRGQEARLRCSPMKGHSHVYWYRQLPEEGLKFMVYLQKENIIDESGMPKERFSAEFPKEGPSILRIQQVVRGDSAAYFCASSPLAGGRETQYFGPGTRLLVL.

The rearrangement joins TRBV9 to TRBJ2-1, with D unresolved. The CDR3 runs 15 residues. Germline V gene lookup returns CDR1 SGDLS and CDR2 YYNGEE. V was cut by 5 bases and J by 1 base, with 13 bases left in between. CDR3 nucleotide sequence: TGTGCCAGCAGTAAAGAGAGGATATCCTACAATGAGCAGTTCTTC. It translates to CASSKERISYNEQFF.

The rearrangement uses TRBV11-3 and TRBJ1-1, with no clear D. Germline CDR1 is SGHNT and CDR2 is YENEEA. V was cut by 5 bases and J by 0 bases, with 7 bases left in between. The length of the CDR3 is 13 residues. CDR3 coding DNA: TGTGCCAGCAGCCTTACAATGAACACTGAAGCTTTCTTT. It translates to CASSLTMNTEAFF.

This clone was recorded only once. The chain couples TRBV7-9 to TRBJ1-1; 9 bases are shared with TRBD1. J was trimmed by 1 base and V by 5 bases; bases with no gene match: 8. CDR1 SEHNR and CDR2 FQNEAQ come from the germline V gene (reference sequence). The CDR3 loop spans 16 amino acids. Here the CDR3 reads CASSLRQGEGNTEAFF. DNA for the CDR3: TGTGCCAGCAGCCTAAGACAGGGGGAGGGGAACACTGAAGCTTTCTTT. Using reference TRBV7-9 and TRBJ1-1 for the parts outside the CDR3, the full variable domain is DTGVSQNPRHKITKRGQNVTFRCDPISEHNRLYWYRQTLGQGPEFLTYFQNEAQLEKSRLLSDRFSAERPKGSFSTLEIQRTEQGDSAMYLCASSLRQGEGNTEAFFGQGTRLTVV.

The genes are TRBV27 and TRBJ2-7; the match to TRBD2 covers 10 bases. CDR1 MNHEY and CDR2 SMNVEV come from the germline V gene (reference sequence). The CDR3 is made up of 15 amino acids. V trimming: 0 bases; J trimming: 5 bases; junction bases outside the gene matches: 4. The chain's CDR3 is CASSLSLAGSDEQYF. The CDR3 DNA reads as TGTGCCAGCAGTTTATCACTAGCGGGATCCGACGAGCAGTACTTC.

CDR3: CASSRDRGSGANVLTF. CDR3 DNA: TGTGCCAGCAGCCGTGACCGCGGCTCTGGGGCCAACGTCCTGACTTTC. The rearrangement joins TRBV6-6 to TRBJ2-6; D call uncertain. The germline V gene has CDR1 MNHNY and CDR2 SVGAGI (reference sequence). The CDR3 is 16 amino acids. V dropped 6 bases and J dropped 0 bases, with 12 bases sitting between them.

This chain uses TRBV7-6 with TRBJ2-1; 11 bases align to TRBD2. With 1 base clipped from V and 8 bases from J, the junction kept 4 bases outside the gene matches. The CDR3 sequence is 15 residues long. Germline CDR1 and CDR2: SGHVS and FNYEAQ. CDR3 protein: CASSLVAGGPDEQFF. CDR3 coding DNA: TGTGCCAGCAGCTTAGTAGCGGGAGGGCCAGATGAGCAGTTCTTC.

The rearrangement links TRBV28 to TRBJ1-3; perhaps TRBD1 as D (5 bases). This CDR3 has 17 amino acids. The V and J ends lost 2 bases and 3 bases respectively, with 17 bases between them. The germline V gene has CDR1 MDHEN and CDR2 SYDVKM. The CDR3: CASSLDSEIWGGNTIYF. CDR3 bases: TGTGCCAGCAGTTTAGACAGCGAGATATGGGGTGGAAACACCATATATTTT.

In this sample, this clone turned up once. The chain carries TRBV2 and TRBJ1-2, with D possibly TRBD1 on 6 matching bases. The V end lost 3 bases, the J end lost 4 bases, and 15 bases lay between the germline ends. The length of the CDR3 is 15 residues. Germline V gene lookup returns CDR1 SNHLY and CDR2 FYNNEI. The CDR3 bases are TGTGCCAGCAGTGAGACGACAGGTTTAGTCTATGGCTACACCTTC. It specifies CASSETTGLVYGYTF.

The chain employs TRBV6-2 or TRBV6-3 and TRBJ1-4, with D possibly matching TRBD1 (5 bases). Germline-derived CDR1 and CDR2 are MNHEY and SVGEGT. The CDR3 spans 15 residues. V dropped 6 bases and J dropped 7 bases, with 18 bases sitting between them. The CDR3 nucleotides are TGTGCCAGCAGCCTGGGCCGCAGGGATTCTGAAAAACTGTTTTTT. Translation: CASSLGRRDSEKLFF.